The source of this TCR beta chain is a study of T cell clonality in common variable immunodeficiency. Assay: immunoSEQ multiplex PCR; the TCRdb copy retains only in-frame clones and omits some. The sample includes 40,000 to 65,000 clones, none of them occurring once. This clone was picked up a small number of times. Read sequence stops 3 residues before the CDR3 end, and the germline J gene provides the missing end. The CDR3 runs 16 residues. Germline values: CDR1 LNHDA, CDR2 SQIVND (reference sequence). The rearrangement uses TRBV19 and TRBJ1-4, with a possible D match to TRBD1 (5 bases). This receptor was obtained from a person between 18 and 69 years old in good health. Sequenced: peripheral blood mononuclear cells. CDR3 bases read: TGTGCCAGTGCAGGAGGGGAATTCTCTGGGGCCAACGTA. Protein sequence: CASAGGEFSGANV. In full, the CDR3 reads CASAGGEFSGANVLFF.